Below, 14 T cell receptor beta chains from the same sample are listed, as sequenced in a study of shared clonotypes between healthy human individuals. Measured with immunoSEQ multiplex PCR; TCRdb has only the in-frame clones, and not every one. The data show about 1 million clones, approximately 70% seen once. Source material: memory CD4+ T cells sorted from blood. The subset here: CD45RA-negative fraction. The receptors were sampled from a man aged 18 to 30 in good health.

The rearrangement uses TRBV27 and TRBJ2-3; 8 bases are shared with TRBD2. J was trimmed by 3 bases and V by 4 bases; bases with no gene match: 12. CDR3 length: 17 residues. Germline lookup yields CDR1 MNHEY and CDR2 SMNVEV (reference sequence). The CDR3 here is CASSSIFGGAGTDTQYF. CDR3 sequence (DNA): TGTGCCAGCAGTTCGATTTTCGGGGGGGCTGGAACAGATACGCAGTATTTT.

Only one count was recorded for this clone. The gene calls are TRBV6-6 and TRBJ2-7; D possibly uses TRBD1 or TRBD2 (5 bases each). Trimming stripped 4 bases from V and 6 bases from J, with 16 bases between. The CDR3 is 14 amino acids. Germline values: CDR1 MNHNY, CDR2 SVGAGI (reference sequence). DNA of the CDR3: TGTGCCAGCAGTTTTCCGAGGGACCGGAGCGAGCAGTACTTC. Protein sequence: CASSFPRDRSEQYF.

V gene TRBV30 combines with J gene TRBJ1-2; no clear D gene. With 2 bases removed from V and 3 bases from J, the gap between germline ends came to 10 bases. The CDR3 runs 13 residues. Per germline, CDR1 GTSNPN and CDR2 SVGIG (reference sequence). In DNA form, the CDR3 reads TGTGCCTGGAGTATATTCGGGGACTATGGCTACACCTTC. Translating it yields CAWSIFGDYGYTF.

This clone is a singleton in its sample. The chain joins TRBV7-2 to TRBJ2-3; possibly TRBD2 for D (6 bases). CDR1 and CDR2 from the germline V gene are SGHTA and FQGNSA. The CDR3 is made up of 14 amino acids. V was cut by 11 bases and J by 0 bases, with 15 bases left in between. In nucleotides, the CDR3 is TGTGCCGGCGCTTTAGCGGCTAGCACAGATACGCAGTATTTT. Translating it yields CAGALAASTDTQYF.

In its sample, this clone was seen a few times. The chain employs TRBV18 and TRBJ1-1; a weak D match, TRBD1 (5 bases). The CDR3 is made up of 14 amino acids. The germline V and J ends were trimmed by 2 bases and 4 bases, with 11 bases remaining between them. Looked up from germline, CDR1 is KGHSH and CDR2 is LQKENI. The CDR3 protein is CASSPERTSTEAFF. Written as DNA, the CDR3 is TGTGCCAGCTCACCAGAGCGGACAAGCACTGAAGCTTTCTTT. The full variable domain, in which reference TRBV18 and TRBJ1-1 provide the parts outside the CDR3, is NAGVMQNPRHLVRRRGQEARLRCSPMKGHSHVYWYRQLPEEGLKFMVYLQKENIIDESGMPKERFSAEFPKEGPSILRIQQVVRGDSAAYFCASSPERTSTEAFFGQGTRLTVV.

The genes are TRBV15 and TRBJ2-2, with 9 bases matching TRBD1. The CDR3 totals 19 residues. Looked up from germline, CDR1 is LNHNV and CDR2 is YYDKDF (reference sequence). After removal of 1 base from V and 2 bases from J, the junction contained 11 bases not matched to a gene. CDR3 sequence: CATSRGPGQGGPNTGELFF. In nucleotides, the CDR3 is TGTGCCACCAGCAGAGGACCGGGACAGGGAGGTCCAAACACCGGGGAGCTGTTTTTT. The full variable domain, its missing parts supplied by reference TRBV15 and TRBJ2-2, is DAMVIQNPRYQVTQFGKPVTLSCSQTLNHNVMYWYQQKSSQAPKLLFHYYDKDFNNEADTPDNFQSRRPNTSFCFLDIRSPGLGDTAMYLCATSRGPGQGGPNTGELFFGEGSRLTVL.

The chain has TRBV10-3 and TRBJ2-3; D is uncertain. This CDR3 is 14 amino acids long. In germline, CDR1 is ENHRY, CDR2 SYGVKD. The V and J ends lost 6 bases and 4 bases respectively, with 14 bases between them. This CDR3 is CAIRGIGMADTQYF. CDR3 DNA sequence: TGTGCCATCAGGGGGATAGGGATGGCAGATACGCAGTATTTT.

With respect to this clone: This may be a read error: a much more frequent sequence differs by one nucleotide. The chain recombines TRBV6-6 with TRBJ1-6; D is uncertain. Germline V CDR1 and CDR2: MNHNY, SVGAGI (reference sequence). The germline V and J ends were trimmed by 4 bases and 2 bases, with 0 bases remaining between them. The CDR3 totals 12 residues. CDR3 nucleotides: TGTGCCAGCAGTTCCTATAATTCACCCCTCCACTTT. Encoded protein: CASSSYNSPLHF.

The chain is built from TRBV5-1 and TRBJ2-7, with 12 positions matching TRBD2. J gave up 5 bases and V 4 bases, and 10 bases lay outside the gene matches. CDR1 is SGHRS and CDR2 is YFSETQ in the germline V gene. This CDR3 spans 16 amino acids. The CDR3 is CASSGVASGRAHEQYF. DNA of the CDR3: TGCGCCAGCAGCGGAGTCGCTAGCGGGAGGGCTCACGAGCAGTACTTC.

The DNA of the CDR3 is TGTGCCAGTAGTTTCTTTGCTGGTGGCTACACCTTC. Its translation is CASSFFAGGYTF. V is TRBV19 and J is TRBJ1-2; D gene uncertain. The CDR3 has 12 amino acids. V lost 5 bases and J lost 7, with 11 bases in between. CDR1 is LNHDA, CDR2 SQIVND, per germline (reference sequence). The full variable domain, its missing parts supplied by reference TRBV19 and TRBJ1-2, is DGGITQSPKYLFRKEGQNVTLSCEQNLNHDAMYWYRQDPGQGLRLIYYSQIVNDFQKGDIAEGYSVSREKKESFPLTVTSAQKNPTAFYLCASSFFAGGYTFGSGTRLTVV.

This clone was recorded only once. The chain uses TRBV2 and TRBJ1-1; 10 nucleotides agree with TRBD1. V gave up 6 bases and J gave up 5 bases; unmatched junction bases: 12. This CDR3 contains 16 residues. The germline V gene encodes CDR1 SNHLY and CDR2 FYNNEI. CDR3 in DNA: TGTGCCAGCAGGAGAGGGGGACAGGGGCCGGGTACTGAAGCTTTCTTT. It codes for CASRRGGQGPGTEAFF.

On this clone: With a far larger clone one base away, a read error is the likely cause. The chain is built from TRBV5-4 and TRBJ2-5; tentatively, D is TRBD2 (6 bases). Germline assignment: CDR1 SGHNT and CDR2 YYREEE (reference sequence). The CDR3 covers 15 residues. The CDR3 nucleotides read TGTGCCAGCAGCCTGTTGGCTAGCGTCCAAGAGACCCGGTACTTC. This gives the protein CASSLLASVQETRYF.

The table lists this clone with a count of one. The V gene is TRBV11-3, the J gene TRBJ2-7, with D possibly called TRBD1 or TRBD2 (5 bases each). Germline V gene lookup returns CDR1 SGHNT and CDR2 YENEEA. The length of the CDR3 is 17 residues. V lost 2 bases to trimming and J lost 3 bases, with 20 bases between them. CDR3: CASSLSGGDHSYYEQYF. The CDR3 DNA follows: TGTGCCAGCAGCTTAAGTGGGGGAGACCACTCTTACTACGAGCAGTACTTC.

The chain links TRBV27 to TRBJ1-5; 11 nucleotides align to TRBD1. The germline V gene encodes CDR1 MNHEY and CDR2 SMNVEV (reference sequence). This CDR3 has 17 residues. Trimming took 4 bases from V and 0 from J; bases not matched to a gene: 5. The CDR3 region is CASSSDRGLLSNQPQHF. Written as DNA, the CDR3 is TGTGCCAGCAGTTCGGACAGGGGGCTACTTAGCAATCAGCCCCAGCATTTT.